Reported below is one T cell receptor (beta chain). Its specificity is not known. These data come from a study of T cell repertoires in cytomegalovirus infection. About the study: Use of recently identified HLA-C-restricted and well-studied HLA-B-restricted CMV epitopes was part of the study. Based on public TCR beta signatures, there were indications of CMV infection and of a matching HLA type.

MiXCR, run by TCRdb on the reads, gives a single entry per CDR3 protein. The sample yields roughly 570,000 distinct CDR3 sequences, under 45% seen once. Whole-study results and caveats: CMV carriers with the relevant HLA were identified by cumulative public TCR beta family frequency. The ex vivo response was dominated by HLA-C-restricted CMV-specific TCR beta clonotypes.

This CDR3 is 16 amino acids long. V gave up 1 base and J gave up 0 bases, with 10 bases separating them. Germline CDR1 reads SGHTA; CDR2 reads FQGNSA. The sequenced sample was cultured PBMCs, obtained from culture after CMV antigen stimulation. This receptor was identified in a human donor in good health (CMV status not recorded). Some clones in this sample may be carry-over from other donors' samples. This chain links TRBV7-2 with TRBJ1-3, with D possibly TRBD1 on 6 matching bases. As DNA, the CDR3 is TGTGCCAGCAGCTTAGTGGGGGGCCTCTCTGGAAACACCATATATTTT. This sequence encodes CASSLVGGLSGNTIYF.